A selection of T cell receptor beta chains follows, all from one sample in a study of shared clonotypes between healthy human individuals. Using immunoSEQ multiplex PCR, the repertoire was profiled, and TCRdb retains in-frame clones only, with some absent. This table has more than 2 million clones, about 95% appearing once. Sequencing was carried out using naive CD8+ T cells sorted from blood. These receptors originate from a young man in good health. CDR3s include the opening cysteine and the closing phenylalanine or tryptophan. The D gene is left open where the match is weak. Where a row states a size, it is once, few, many or the class of an expanded clone; other rows omit it.

>TRBJ2-7|TRBV4-1|NA|NA
TGCGCCAGCAGCGCAGAGCCACAGGACTACGAGCAGTACTTC
CASSAEPQDYEQYF
>TRBJ2-3|TRBV9|NA|NA
TGTGCCAGCAGCGCGGACGGGATCACAGATACGCAGTATTTT
CASSADGITDTQYF
>TRBJ2-1|TRBV6-5|NA|NA
TGTGCCAGCAGTTACGTCTCGGTCGGGGATGAGCAGTTCTTC
CASSYVSVGDEQFF
>TRBJ1-5|TRBV6-5|NA|NA
TGTGCCAGCAGCGAAGGGGCCTCGGGGCAGCCCCAGCATTTT
CASSEGASGQPQHF
>TRBJ1-6|TRBV2|NA|NA
TGTGCCAGCATGGTCGTCCTGGGACAATATAATTCACCCCTCCACTTT
CASMVVLGQYNSPLHF
>TRBJ1-4|TRBV12-5|NA|NA
TGTGCTAGTGGCACAGGGTTTAATGAAAAACTGTTTTTT
CASGTGFNEKLFF
>TRBJ2-1|TRBV11-2|TRBD2|NA
TGTGCCAGCAGCTTTAATTTTTTAGGGACTAGCGACACCAATGAGCAGTTCTTC
CASSFNFLGTSDTNEQFF
>TRBJ2-1|TRBV30|TRBD2|NA
TGTGCCTGGAGTGTCCCGCTAGCGGGACTTATCTACAATGAGCAGTTCTTC
CAWSVPLAGLIYNEQFF
>TRBJ2-7|TRBV5-1|NA|NA
TGCGCCAGCAGCTTGGCCATTGAGGAGAACTACGAGCAGTACTTC
CASSLAIEENYEQYF
>TRBJ2-7|TRBV6-5|TRBD2|NA
TGTGCCAGCAGTTACAGCGGGGCCCCCTACGAGCAGTACTTC
CASSYSGAPYEQYF
>TRBJ2-7|TRBV6-5|TRBD2|NA
TGTGCCAGCAGTTACCTTAGCGGGGACTACGAGCAGTACTTC
CASSYLSGDYEQYF
>TRBJ2-2|TRBV9|NA|once
TGTGCCAGCAGCGTTCAAGGGACTTTCCATGCGGGGGAGCTGTTTTTT
CASSVQGTFHAGELFF
>TRBJ2-1|TRBV5-1|TRBD2|NA
TGCGCCAGCGGGATAGCGGGACCCTACAATGAGCAGTTCTTC
CASGIAGPYNEQFF
>TRBJ1-2|TRBV6-5|NA|NA
TGTGCCAGCAGTTACGGCCCCATAGGGGCGCGCGGCTACACCTTC
CASSYGPIGARGYTF
>TRBJ2-1|TRBV4-3|NA|NA
TGCGCCAGCAGCCAAGATACTCTAGAGGGGAATGAGCAGTTCTTC
CASSQDTLEGNEQFF
>TRBJ1-3|TRBV9|NA|once
TGTGCCAGCAGCGTAGGGACCGAGGGGGAAGGAAACACCATATATTTT
CASSVGTEGEGNTIYF
>TRBJ2-7|TRBV2|TRBD1|NA
TGTGCCAGTACACAGGGGGTTCTTTCCTACGAGCAGTACTTC
CASTQGVLSYEQYF
>TRBJ2-7|TRBV19|NA|NA
TGTGCCAGTAGTATAGGGCAGCGCTACGAGCAGTACTTC
CASSIGQRYEQYF
>TRBJ2-7|TRBV7-9|NA|NA
TGTGCCAGCAGCCCCCGACAGGTTCCTGGCGAGCAGTACTTC
CASSPRQVPGEQYF
>TRBJ2-5|TRBV11-2|NA|NA
TGTGCCAGCAGCTTTGGCCAAGAGACCCAGTACTTC
CASSFGQETQYF
>TRBJ2-7|TRBV6-6|NA|few
TGTGCCAGCAGTTACATCAGAGACTACGAGCAGTACTTC
CASSYIRDYEQYF
>TRBJ2-1|TRBV30|NA|NA
TGTGCCTGGACATGGGGCTCCTACAATGAGCAGTTCTTC
CAWTWGSYNEQFF
>TRBJ1-2|TRBV15|NA|NA
TGTGCCACCAGCAGAGGGGATGGCTACACCTTC
CATSRGDGYTF
>TRBJ2-7|TRBV7-9|NA|NA
TGTGCCAGCAGCCAGACAGGAGGGATATTCTACGAGCAGTACTTC
CASSQTGGIFYEQYF
>TRBJ1-1|TRBV4-2|NA|once
TGTGCCAGCAGCCAAGATTCCGGTGAGGGGACTGAAGCTTTCTTT
CASSQDSGEGTEAFF
>TRBJ2-7|TRBV11-2|TRBD2|NA
TGTGCCAGCAGCTTTAGCGGGAGTTTGTCCTACGAGCAGTACTTC
CASSFSGSLSYEQYF
>TRBJ1-2|TRBV29-1|TRBD1|NA
TGCAGCGTTTTTGCCTCAAGTGGACAGGGGGCTTCTGGCTACACCTTC
CSVFASSGQGASGYTF
>TRBJ2-7|TRBV9|NA|NA
TGTGCCAGCAGCGTGAGGAGCGACACTGATTCCTACGAGCAGTACTTC
CASSVRSDTDSYEQYF
>TRBJ2-5|TRBV7-9|TRBD1|NA
TGTGAGGCAGGGACCGTTAGAGGGGACAGGGAAGAAGAGACCCAGTACTTC
CEAGTVRGDREEETQYF
>TRBJ2-2|TRBV4-1|NA|NA
TGCGCCAGCAGTACAGGGAGAACCGGGGAGCTGTTTTTT
CASSTGRTGELFF
>TRBJ2-1|TRBV7-2|NA|once
TGTGCCAGCAGCGTAAGGACAGTTTACAATGAGCAGTTCTTC
CASSVRTVYNEQFF
>TRBJ2-7|TRBV28|NA|NA
TGTGCCAGCAACTCGGAAAGGGCCACGTACGAGCAGTACTTC
CASNSERATYEQYF
>TRBJ1-5|TRBV6-1|NA|NA
TGTGCCAGCAGGAGGGGCAATCAGCCCCAGCATTTT
CASRRGNQPQHF
>TRBJ2-7|TRBV4-1|NA|NA
TGCGCCAGCAGCCTATCGAACACCTGGGCGGGTGAGCAGTACTTC
CASSLSNTWAGEQYF
>TRBJ2-7|TRBV6-5|NA|NA
TGTGCCAGCAGTTACTCGGGCGGGATGATTATCTACGAGCAGTACTTC
CASSYSGGMIIYEQYF
>TRBJ2-3|TRBV28|NA|NA
TGTGCCAGCAGTTTGGGGTCCTTCGCGGGTGATACGCAGTATTTT
CASSLGSFAGDTQYF
>TRBJ1-1|TRBV6-1|TRBD1|once
TGTGCCAGCAGTGACCCCGACAGGGGGTGGGCTTTCTTT
CASSDPDRGWAFF
>TRBJ2-1|TRBV9|NA|NA
TGTGCCAGCAGCGTGCTAGGGATCGATGAGCAGTTCTTC
CASSVLGIDEQFF
>TRBJ2-1|TRBV27|TRBD2|NA
TGTGCCAGCACCCCCCCAGCGGGAGCCCACAATGAGCAGTTCTTC
CASTPPAGAHNEQFF
>TRBJ1-1|TRBV2|NA|once
TGTGCCAGACAGGCCGAGATCATGAACACTGAAGCTTTCTTT
CARQAEIMNTEAFF
>TRBJ2-7|TRBV9|NA|NA
TGTGCCAGCAGCGTAGGGGCAGGGGCCACCTACGAGCAGTACTTC
CASSVGAGATYEQYF
>TRBJ2-1|TRBV5-6|TRBD2|NA
TGTGCCAGCAGCTTCTCGGGACTAGCGGACAATGAGCAGTTCTTC
CASSFSGLADNEQFF
>TRBJ1-2|TRBV15|NA|NA
TGTGCCACCAGCAGAGATCTAGACGGTGGCCGGGGCTATGGCTACACCTTC
CATSRDLDGGRGYGYTF
>TRBJ1-4|TRBV4-1|TRBD1|once
TGCGCCAGCAGCCCCCGGGGACAGGGGAAGATAAATGAAAAACTGTTTTTT
CASSPRGQGKINEKLFF
>TRBJ2-7|TRBV5-4|TRBD2|NA
TGTGCCAGCAGCTTGGGGCAGGGAGGGTCCTACGAGCAGTACTTC
CASSLGQGGSYEQYF
>TRBJ2-1|TRBV27|TRBD1|NA
TGTGCCAGCAGTCCCGATTCCCCGGGACAGTCCAATGAGCAGTTCTTC
CASSPDSPGQSNEQFF
>TRBJ1-1|TRBV4-1|NA|NA
TGCGCCAGCAGGGGGGGGAACACTGAAGCTTTCTTT
CASRGGNTEAFF
>TRBJ2-7|TRBV27|NA|NA
TGTGCCAGCAGTTGGGACCTCTCCTACGAGCAGTACTTC
CASSWDLSYEQYF
>TRBJ1-3|TRBV5-1|NA|NA
TGCGCCAGCACCGACGGACCGGGACACTCTGGAAACACCATATATTTT
CASTDGPGHSGNTIYF
>TRBJ2-5|TRBV30|TRBD2|NA
TGTGCCTGGTCCGGACTAGCGGAGACCCAGTACTTC
CAWSGLAETQYF
>TRBJ2-7|TRBV29-1|TRBD1|NA
TGCAGCGTTGAGCAGGGGGATTCCTACGAGCAGTACTTC
CSVEQGDSYEQYF